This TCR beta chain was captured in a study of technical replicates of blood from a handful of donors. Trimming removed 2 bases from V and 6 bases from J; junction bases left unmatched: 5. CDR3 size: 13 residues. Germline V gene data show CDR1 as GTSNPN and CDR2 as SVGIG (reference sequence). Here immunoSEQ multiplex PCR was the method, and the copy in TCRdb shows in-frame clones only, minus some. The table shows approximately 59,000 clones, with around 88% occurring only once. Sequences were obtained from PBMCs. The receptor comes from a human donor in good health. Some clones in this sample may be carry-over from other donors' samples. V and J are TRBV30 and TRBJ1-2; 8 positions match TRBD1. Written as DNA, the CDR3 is TGTGCCTGGAGTTCTACAGGGGGAGATGGCTACACCTTC. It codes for CAWSSTGGDGYTF.